This T cell receptor beta chain derives from a study of T cell responses to AZD1222 COVID-19 vaccine. Study-wide points: Mostly white British, mostly female donors; authors suggested clonal diversity may be underestimated. Targeting of unmutated variant regions was reportedly seen in nearly half of spike-specific TCRs.

Assay used: immunoSEQ multiplex PCR; TCRdb lists only in-frame clones, some missing. Among about 100,000 clones listed, roughly 90% were seen once. This CDR3 has 15 residues. Germline V gene data show CDR1 as MNHEY and CDR2 as SMNVEV (reference sequence). Deletions cut 3 bases from V and 2 bases from J, with 11 bases between. Turning to this clone: Its antigen is still unknown.

Specimen: peripheral blood, collected on day 0 of AZD1222 vaccination. The genes are TRBV27 and TRBJ1-5; D not certain. The source of this sequence is an adult in good health. The CDR3 bases are TGTGCCAGCAGTTTTAGCGGTATCGGCAATCAGCCCCAGCATTTT. This translates into CASSFSGIGNQPQHF.